The next 27 T cell receptor beta chains were all read from a single sample in a study of cytomegalovirus exposure and HLA in healthy donors (dated by TCRdb to the late 2010s). The method was the immunoSEQ multiplex PCR assay. A mixture of 60 forward primers for TCR Vbeta segments and 13 reverse primers for TCR Jbeta segments was used in the multiplex PCR. Imported from immuneACCESS, the table was reduced by TCRdb to in-frame sequences with V and J called. These copies leave out some clones; in studies compared against another copy, an unresolved V gene accounts for under half, and the cause of the remainder is not known. The table for this sample lists approximately 59,000 clones; 62% of them were counted only once. Approximately 3% of the sample lies in the top ten. The material sequenced was PBMCs. All receptors derive from a man younger than 45 in good health and CMV-seronegative.

This clone was seen only once. The chain uses TRBV5-1 and TRBJ2-5, with 12 nucleotides matching TRBD2. J gave up 5 bases and V 4 bases, and 15 bases lay outside the gene matches. Looked up from germline, CDR1 is SGHRS and CDR2 is YFSETQ. CDR3 length equals 18 residues. The CDR3 sequence is CASSKEPGLAGAGETQYF. CDR3 nucleotide sequence: TGCGCCAGCAGCAAGGAACCGGGACTAGCGGGTGCGGGGGAGACCCAGTACTTC.

The chain joins TRBV11-2 to TRBJ2-1; weak D call: TRBD2 (5 bases). Trimming cost V 0 bases and J 4 bases, with 13 bases left between them. Germline V gene sequence: CDR1 SGHAT, CDR2 FQNNGV. CDR3 size: 16 residues. The CDR3 nucleotides read TGTGCCAGCAGCTTAGAAGCGGCGGCGCAGTACAATGAGCAGTTCTTC. Protein sequence: CASSLEAAAQYNEQFF.

The chain combines TRBV27 with TRBJ2-7; D might be TRBD2 (5 bases). The CDR3 contains 13 residues. The germline V and J ends were trimmed by 8 bases and 5 bases, with 16 bases remaining between them. Per the germline V gene, CDR1 is MNHEY and CDR2 is SMNVEV (reference sequence). The CDR3 reads CASYPAGTHEQYF. CDR3 nucleotides: TGTGCCAGCTACCCCGCGGGTACCCACGAGCAGTACTTC.

The chain employs TRBV5-1 and TRBJ1-1; tentative D call: TRBD1 (5 bases). The V and J ends lost 0 bases and 0 bases respectively, with 6 bases between them. The CDR3 sequence is 14 residues long. Germline-derived CDR1 and CDR2 are SGHRS and YFSETQ. The CDR3 sequence: CASSLGTMNTEAFF. CDR3 nucleotides: TGCGCCAGCAGCTTGGGGACAATGAACACTGAAGCTTTCTTT.

The chain has TRBV5-1 and TRBJ2-7, with D hard to call. The ends were cut back, 0 bases at V and 0 bases at J, with 7 bases in the middle. Per germline, CDR1 SGHRS and CDR2 YFSETQ. CDR3 size: 14 residues. The CDR3 sequence is CASSLAGLSYEQYF. For the CDR3, the DNA is TGCGCCAGCAGCTTGGCAGGCCTCTCCTACGAGCAGTACTTC.

The chain recombines TRBV7-8 with TRBJ1-1; D is unresolved. The CDR3 runs 13 residues. The germline V gene has CDR1 SGHVS and CDR2 FQNEAQ. Trimming took 6 bases from V and 0 from J, leaving 8 bases between them. CDR3 loop: CASSRRVNTEAFF. The CDR3 nucleotides are TGTGCCAGCAGTCGCCGGGTGAACACTGAAGCTTTCTTT.

This clone has just a few counts. The chain has TRBV30 and TRBJ1-1, with a tentative D call TRBD1 (6 bases). Germline V gene lookup returns CDR1 GTSNPN and CDR2 SVGIG (reference sequence). The CDR3 contains 12 residues. V was trimmed by 4 bases and J by 6 bases, leaving 12 bases between them. In DNA form, the CDR3 reads TGTGCCTGGACGTACGGGACACCTGAAGCTTTCTTT. Residues: CAWTYGTPEAFF.

The chain carries TRBV5-1 and TRBJ1-3; tentative D call: TRBD1 (6 bases). Germline V CDR1 and CDR2: SGHRS, YFSETQ. V was clipped by 4 bases and J by 0 bases, with 14 bases between them. This CDR3 contains 16 residues. The DNA of the CDR3 is TGCGCCAGCAGCCTCACCCAGGGGAGCTCTGGAAACACCATATATTTT. Translating it yields CASSLTQGSSGNTIYF.

The chain links TRBV13 to TRBJ1-1; TRBD1 agrees at 10 bases. The V segment lost 5 bases and the J segment 6 bases; nucleotides outside the gene matches: 6. Germline CDR1 PRHDT, CDR2 FYEKMQ (reference sequence). The CDR3 sequence is 14 residues long. The CDR3 loop is CASSRGQGWSEAFF. The DNA for the CDR3 is TGTGCCAGCAGCCGGGGACAGGGGTGGTCTGAAGCTTTCTTT.

The chain combines TRBV4-2 with TRBJ2-1, with 7 positions matching TRBD2. Trimming cost V 4 bases and J 0 bases; bases outside gene matches: 9. The CDR3 is made up of 17 amino acids. Per germline, CDR1 LGHNA and CDR2 YNFKEQ. The CDR3 reads CASSPRDGGVSYNEQFF. The DNA for the CDR3 is TGTGCCAGCAGCCCCCGCGATGGGGGGGTCTCCTACAATGAGCAGTTCTTC.

The chain joins TRBV30 to TRBJ1-6; 9 nucleotides align to TRBD1. CDR3 length: 15 amino acids. V dropped 0 bases and J dropped 9; count of bases not matched to a gene: 6. Looked up from germline, CDR1 is GTSNPN and CDR2 is SVGIG (reference sequence). The CDR3 DNA sequence: TGTGCCTGGAGTGTAGGGGGACAGGGCGGTTCACCCCTCCACTTT. Translated: CAWSVGGQGGSPLHF.

The chain joins TRBV5-6 to TRBJ2-1, with 10 positions matching TRBD2. CDR1 SGHDT and CDR2 YYEEEE come from the germline V gene. The CDR3 runs 16 residues. With V trimmed by 2 bases and J by 6 bases, 8 bases remained unmatched. The CDR3 coding sequence is TGTGCCAGCAGCTTTCAGAGCGGGGGGGCCTTCAATGAGCAGTTCTTC. This codes for CASSFQSGGAFNEQFF.

This clone has a handful of counts. The rearrangement joins TRBV29-1 to TRBJ2-1; no clear D. Germline V gives CDR1 SQVTM, CDR2 ANQGSEA. The V end lost 5 bases, the J end lost 2 bases, and 16 bases lay between the germline ends. The CDR3 is 15 residues long. The chain's CDR3 is CSVIPFDTTYNEQFF. The CDR3 DNA is TGCAGCGTTATCCCTTTTGACACGACCTACAATGAGCAGTTCTTC.

V and J are TRBV27 and TRBJ1-5; D gene ambiguous. Per germline, CDR1 MNHEY and CDR2 SMNVEV (reference sequence). The CDR3 is 13 residues long. The germline V and J ends were trimmed by 2 bases and 15 bases, with 17 bases remaining between them. For the CDR3, the DNA is TGTGCCAGCAGTTTAAGGCGTTCGGAGGCCCCGCATTTT. As protein: CASSLRRSEAPHF.

Remarks on this clone: Other DNA sequences in the sample encode the same CDR3. The chain recombines TRBV5-6 with TRBJ1-1; no definite D call. Germline V gene data show CDR1 as SGHDT and CDR2 as YYEEEE. The CDR3 sequence is 13 residues long. V lost 0 bases and J lost 0, with 3 bases in between. The CDR3 sequence is CASSLVMNTEAFF. The CDR3 bases are TGTGCCAGCAGCTTGGTTATGAACACTGAAGCTTTCTTT.

The chain uses TRBV4-1 and TRBJ2-3, with 10 bases that match TRBD2. The CDR3 has 16 amino acids. J gave up 0 bases and V 2 bases, and 2 bases lay outside the gene matches. The germline V gene has CDR1 MGHRA and CDR2 YSYEKL. The CDR3 DNA reads TGCGCCAGCAGCCAAAAAGCGGGGGGGAGCACAGATACGCAGTATTTT. Protein product: CASSQKAGGSTDTQYF.

V gene TRBV7-9 combines with J gene TRBJ1-6; TRBD1 matches at 10 bases. Germline values: CDR1 SEHNR, CDR2 FQNEAQ (reference sequence). J lost 10 bases, V lost 10 bases, and 7 bases had no gene match. The CDR3 has 13 residues. The CDR3: CATPGQGRSPLHF. In DNA form, the CDR3 reads TGTGCCACCCCGGGACAGGGGCGCTCACCCCTCCACTTT.

V and J are TRBV7-7 and TRBJ1-3; TRBD1 matches at 7 bases. CDR1 is SSHAT and CDR2 is FNYEAQ in the germline V gene (reference sequence). This CDR3 region has 15 residues. After removal of 5 bases from V and 0 bases from J, the junction contained 4 bases not matched to a gene. CDR3 region: CASSPGTASGNTIYF. CDR3 coding DNA: TGTGCCAGCAGCCCCGGGACAGCCTCTGGAAACACCATATATTTT.

The V call is TRBV30, the J call TRBJ2-7, with 8 positions matching TRBD1. Unmatched junction bases numbered 7, after V lost 4 bases and J lost 5 bases. Germline V gene lookup returns CDR1 GTSNPN and CDR2 SVGIG (reference sequence). The CDR3 consists of 13 residues. CDR3 nucleotide sequence: TGTGCCTGGACGACAGGGGTGTTGGACGAGCAGTACTTC. Protein: CAWTTGVLDEQYF.

The V gene is TRBV19, the J gene TRBJ2-7; possibly TRBD1 for D (6 bases). This CDR3 has 15 amino acids. The germline CDR1 and CDR2 sequences are LNHDA and SQIVND (reference sequence). Trimming took 3 bases from V and 2 from J, leaving 14 bases between them. Here the CDR3 reads CASSMRQGMPYEQYF. The DNA for the CDR3 is TGTGCCAGTAGTATGAGGCAGGGGATGCCCTACGAGCAGTACTTC.

V usage is TRBV15 and J usage is TRBJ1-2; D is ambiguous. The CDR3 length is 13 residues. Trimming pared 5 bases from V and 3 bases from J, leaving 10 bases between. The germline V gene has CDR1 LNHNV and CDR2 YYDKDF (reference sequence). The CDR3 nucleotides read TGTGCCACCAGCTCCTCCCAGGACTATGGCTACACCTTC. Translating it yields CATSSSQDYGYTF.

This clone appeared once. The chain links TRBV4-1 to TRBJ1-1; D is uncertain. The germline V gene has CDR1 MGHRA and CDR2 YSYEKL. This CDR3 comprises 13 residues. Trimming stripped 3 bases from V and 1 base from J, with 6 bases between. Here the CDR3 reads CASSQNTNTEAFF. CDR3 nucleotide sequence: TGCGCCAGCAGCCAGAACACGAACACTGAAGCTTTCTTT.

By share, this clone ranks as medium-sized. In the same sample, other DNA sequences code for this CDR3. The rearrangement links TRBV29-1 to TRBJ1-5; 9 bases line up with TRBD1. The germline gives CDR1 SQVTM, CDR2 ANQGSEA. The CDR3 runs to 13 residues. Trimming removed 6 bases from V and 6 bases from J; junction bases left unmatched: 6. CDR3 nucleotide sequence: TGCAGCGTCTCCGGACAGGGGAGTCAGCCCCAGCATTTT. Protein: CSVSGQGSQPQHF.

The genes are TRBV7-8 and TRBJ2-1; maybe TRBD1 (5 bases). The CDR3 length is 17 residues. CDR1 SGHVS and CDR2 FQNEAQ come from the germline V gene. V shed 2 bases and J shed 5 bases, with 19 bases lying between them. The CDR3 nucleotides read TGTGCCAGCAGCTTAACCCCGACAAGGGGCTCTAACAATGAGCAGTTCTTC. It translates to CASSLTPTRGSNNEQFF.

This clone was picked up one time. The rearrangement links TRBV7-7 to TRBJ2-5, with D maybe TRBD2 (6 bases). Germline V gene sequence: CDR1 SSHAT, CDR2 FNYEAQ (reference sequence). The CDR3 consists of 14 residues. Trimming removed 5 bases at V and 1 base at J, with 11 bases between. CDR3 sequence (DNA): TGTGCCAGCAGCCCGACTAGAGGCCAAGAGACCCAGTACTTC. Translating gives CASSPTRGQETQYF.

The rearrangement uses TRBV7-2 and TRBJ1-1; a weak D match, TRBD1 (6 bases). This CDR3 is 14 amino acids long. Per the germline V gene, CDR1 is SGHTA and CDR2 is FQGNSA. V lost 5 bases to trimming and J lost 0 bases, with 10 bases between them. CDR3 DNA sequence: TGTGCCAGCAGCCACGGACAGATGAACACTGAAGCTTTCTTT. Translated: CASSHGQMNTEAFF. The full variable domain, with the rest looked up from reference TRBV7-2 and TRBJ1-1, is GAGVSQSPSNKVTEKGKDVELRCDPISGHTALYWYRQSLGQGLEFLIYFQGNSAPDKSGLPSDRFSAERTGGSVSTLTIQRTQQEDSAVYLCASSHGQMNTEAFFGQGTRLTVV.

The V and J genes are TRBV5-1 and TRBJ1-1; D remains unclear. Germline loops: CDR1 SGHRS, CDR2 YFSETQ. V lost 0 bases and J lost 5, with 5 bases in between. This CDR3 is built from 12 residues. The DNA for the CDR3 is TGCGCCAGCAGCTTGGGGGCGACTGAAGCTTTCTTT. Translation: CASSLGATEAFF.